This TCR beta chain was identified during a study of siplizumab effects on memory and regulatory T cells (dated by TCRdb to between 2019 and 2020). About the study as a whole: The study looked at the effect of siplizumab, an anti-CD2 antibody, on alloreactive T-cell subsets in allogeneic mixed lymphocyte reactions made from human PBMCs.

With respect to this clone: Its antigen remains unidentified. It has no much larger one-base neighbor in the sample; base qualities were not kept.

Summary of the overall study and its limitations: The cumulative frequency of alloreactive sequences that could be traced back to unstimulated CD4+ memory T cells was significantly reduced by siplizumab. A naive or memory phenotype could not be assigned to roughly 80-97% of proliferating CD4+ or CD8+ clones. Sequences below about 10^-5 frequency were poorly captured, so only a minor fraction of alloreactive clones could be mapped to unstimulated subsets. Unstimulated naive T cells appeared more diverse than memory T cells, and naive cells seemed to contribute substantially to the alloresponse. Whether proliferating Tregs from siplizumab cultures actually had suppressive function was not functionally confirmed. Of the alloreactive CD4+ clones that could be mapped, the Treg-derived share averaged approximately 69% with siplizumab compared with about 27% in control reactions.

Sorted unstimulated T cells, along with proliferating T cells recovered from mixed lymphocyte reactions, underwent TCRbeta CDR3 sequencing. Fresh whole blood from roughly ten HLA-typed healthy donors was used to isolate PBMCs. To prepare the library, the immunoSEQ multiplex PCR assay was applied. The deep sequencing platform assayed roughly 10^5 TCR templates per sample. Genomic DNA extracted from sorted T cells was used for TCRbeta CDR3 sequencing. The paper's processing steps were these. The R programming language was used for clonal analysis of the TCRbeta CDR3 data. Unstimulated samples were compared with post-reaction CFSE-low samples to define alloreactive CD4+ and CD8+ clones. Regulatory or non-regulatory origin of alloreactive CD4+ clones was assigned by matching sequences to the sorted unstimulated Treg and non-Treg repertoires. TCRdb stores this immuneACCESS table with in-frame sequences only. Part of the clones is absent; in the studies checked, under half of the shortfall reflects unresolved V genes, and no reason is known for the rest. D and trimming come from the DNA, and the V and J calls and clone size come from that table. The sample has over 85,000 clones on record, approximately 92% of them singletons. The ten most abundant clones make up 1% to 1.5% of the sample.

The receptor was isolated from a human donor in good health. Input material: CD4+ T cells sorted from blood.

In nucleotide form, the sequence is TGTGCCAGCAGTTACGTTCCGGGAGTCGGGGCCGGGGAGCTGTTTTTT. This codes for CASSYVPGVGAGELFF. This chain joins TRBV6-6 to TRBJ2-2; matching of 6 bases hints at TRBD2 as the D gene. Trimming takes 2 bases from V and 6 bases from J, and the germline ends sit 16 bases apart. Per the germline V gene (reference sequence), MNHNY is the CDR1 and SVGAGI is the CDR2. Spanning cysteine to phenylalanine, the CDR3 consists of 16 amino acids. The read is trimmed to its CDR3 DNA, 48 bases read in frame from base 1.